This TCR beta chain was obtained from a study of metastatic and nonmetastatic thyroid tumors. In the study overall: Across peripheral blood and tumor or nodule tissue samples taken from malignant and benign thyroid patients, the repertoires were compared with one another.

No treatment of any kind had been given to any patient before thyroid surgery. Germline CDR1 is MNHNS and CDR2 is SASEGT. This CDR3 contains 18 residues. In the original processing: For papillary thyroid cancer, a distant-metastasis classifier was constructed from CDR3 differences observed across clinicopathological groups. MiXCR re-clonotyped the PCR reads for TCRdb. The V and J calls come from TCRdb's annotation, not from the publication. The sample holds 25,000 to 35,000 clones; 15% to 20% are singletons and the top ten take 4.5% to 5.5%. On this clone: Its antigen remains unidentified. At one boundary the junction diverges from the germline segment, which might be a read error.

Study-wide results and limits: Malignant thyroid tumors reportedly had TCR beta diversity that was significantly higher than in benign nodules, in blood and tumor.

The TCR was taken from a female donor with papillary thyroid cancer or a benign thyroid nodule (not recorded which). Some clones in this sample may be carry-over from other donors' samples. The rearrangement links TRBV6-1 to TRBJ2-2; TRBD2 aligns across 10 bases. Sequencing used blood. The CDR3 reads CAGSGPGLADLNTVELFF. The CDR3 DNA reads TGTGCCGGCAGTGGCCCCGGACTAGCGGACCTAAACACCGTGGAGCTGTTTTTT.